This TCR beta chain derives from a study of blood T cell repertoires in COVID-19. Study at large: The United States, Italy and Spain provided the acute and convalescent COVID-19 samples. Sample material is recorded as cDNA or gDNA derived from T cells, B-cell-depleted T cells, or PBMCs.

Original analysis: Estimates of nucleated cell counts were drawn from the amplification of reference gene primers. Some clones are missing from TCRdb's copy, which holds only in-frame ones; the method was immunoSEQ multiplex PCR. V, J and clone size are those of that table, while D and trimming were read from the DNA. The sample carries approximately 50,000 clones, around four fifths recorded once. CDR3 length: 15 residues. The germline CDR1 and CDR2 sequences are MDHEN and SYDVKM. V was pared by 5 bases and J by 0 bases, with 6 bases of the junction left unmatched. Sequencing was done on a sample of peripheral blood. This clonotype originated in a human donor in a cohort sampled during active COVID-19. The chain uses TRBV28 and TRBJ2-7; TRBD1 matches 8 bases. In DNA form, the CDR3 reads TGTGCCAGCAGTCTATCCGGGACAGGCTCCTACGAGCAGTACTTC. This gives the protein CASSLSGTGSYEQYF. The whole variable domain, filled in from reference TRBV28 and TRBJ2-7, reads DVKVTQSSRYLVKRTGEKVFLECVQDMDHENMFWYRQDPGLGLRLIYFSYDVKMKEKGDIPEGYSVSREKKERFSLILESASTNQTSMYLCASSLSGTGSYEQYFGPGTRLTVT.